These T cell receptor beta chains were read from a single sample in a study of CD8 T cells in Susac syndrome. Each CDR3 protein is one row after TCRdb ran MiXCR on the immunoSEQ multiplex PCR reads. The table shows under 200,000 distinct CDR3 sequences, with 90% to 95% occurring only once. Source material: CD4+ T cells from PBMCs. These TCRs come from a human donor in good health. Each CDR3 is given with its conserved first and last residue. The order of the fields is clone size, V gene, D gene, J gene, CDR3 DNA, CDR3 protein. D genes are given only for firm matches. The size field is filled for only some rows; it gives once, few, many or a size class.

clone_size: -
v_call: TRBV9
d_call: -
j_call: TRBJ2-1
cdr3_nt: TGTGCCAGCAGCGTAGGGACCAATTACAATGAGCAGTTCTTC
cdr3_aa: CASSVGTNYNEQFF

clone_size: -
v_call: TRBV29-1
d_call: -
j_call: TRBJ2-5
cdr3_nt: TGCAGCGTTGAAGCTGGGACATGGTACCAAGAGACCCAGTACTTC
cdr3_aa: CSVEAGTWYQETQYF

clone_size: -
v_call: TRBV29-1
d_call: -
j_call: TRBJ2-5
cdr3_nt: TGCAGCGTTGACAGAGACCAAGAGACCCAGTACTTC
cdr3_aa: CSVDRDQETQYF

clone_size: -
v_call: TRBV29-1
d_call: -
j_call: TRBJ2-5
cdr3_nt: TGCAGCGTAAAAGGGGGAGTCGGGGTTGAGACCCAGTACTTC
cdr3_aa: CSVKGGVGVETQYF

clone_size: -
v_call: TRBV10-3
d_call: TRBD2
j_call: TRBJ2-7
cdr3_nt: TGTGCCATCAGTGAGTTGACTAGCGGGGAAGGGGAGCAGTACTTC
cdr3_aa: CAISELTSGEGEQYF

clone_size: -
v_call: TRBV29-1
d_call: -
j_call: TRBJ2-7
cdr3_nt: TGCAGCGGCCAAAGGGGGTACGAGCAGTACTTC
cdr3_aa: CSGQRGYEQYF

clone_size: -
v_call: TRBV6-1
d_call: TRBD2
j_call: TRBJ2-1
cdr3_nt: TGTGCCAGCAGTGAAGAAGCCGGGACTAGCCAGTTCTTC
cdr3_aa: CASSEEAGTSQFF

clone_size: -
v_call: TRBV5-1
d_call: TRBD1
j_call: TRBJ1-1
cdr3_nt: TGCGCCAGCAGCCTACGACAGGGGGAAGCTTTCTTT
cdr3_aa: CASSLRQGEAFF

clone_size: -
v_call: TRBV7-2
d_call: -
j_call: TRBJ2-5
cdr3_nt: TGTGCCAGCAGCTTAGGCACATCCGTTTCCAAGACCCAGTACTTC
cdr3_aa: CASSLGTSVSKTQYF

clone_size: -
v_call: TRBV5-1
d_call: TRBD1
j_call: TRBJ1-1
cdr3_nt: TGCGCCAGCAGCATCGGACAGGGAGCTGAAGCTTTCTTT
cdr3_aa: CASSIGQGAEAFF

clone_size: -
v_call: TRBV20-1
d_call: TRBD2
j_call: TRBJ2-1
cdr3_nt: TGCAGTGCCCCGACGGTGTTGGAGCGGGAGGCCAGAGGTGAGCAGTTCTTC
cdr3_aa: CSAPTVLEREARGEQFF

clone_size: -
v_call: TRBV7-9
d_call: -
j_call: TRBJ2-7
cdr3_nt: TGTGCCAGCAGCTCCCGGTACGAGCAGTACTTC
cdr3_aa: CASSSRYEQYF

clone_size: -
v_call: TRBV7-9
d_call: -
j_call: TRBJ2-3
cdr3_nt: TGTGCCAGCAGCTTGGTCGAGGGAACGCAGTATTTT
cdr3_aa: CASSLVEGTQYF

clone_size: -
v_call: TRBV2
d_call: -
j_call: TRBJ2-3
cdr3_nt: TGTGCCAGCAGTGCGTTAAGGGGCCGAGATACGCAGTATTTT
cdr3_aa: CASSALRGRDTQYF

clone_size: -
v_call: TRBV7-2
d_call: -
j_call: TRBJ2-7
cdr3_nt: TGTGCCAGCAGCTTTGTTTCCGAGGCCTACGAGCAGTACTTC
cdr3_aa: CASSFVSEAYEQYF

clone_size: -
v_call: TRBV5-4
d_call: -
j_call: TRBJ2-7
cdr3_nt: TGTGCCAGCAGCCTCAACGTGGTTAAAGGGCAGTACTTC
cdr3_aa: CASSLNVVKGQYF

clone_size: -
v_call: TRBV15
d_call: -
j_call: TRBJ2-2
cdr3_nt: TGTGCCACCAGCAGAGATTCTCAGGGATCCGCGAACACCGGGGAGCTGTTTTTT
cdr3_aa: CATSRDSQGSANTGELFF

clone_size: -
v_call: TRBV18
d_call: -
j_call: TRBJ2-7
cdr3_nt: TGTGCCAGCTCACCACCGGTCAGAACCTACGAGCAGTACTTC
cdr3_aa: CASSPPVRTYEQYF

clone_size: -
v_call: TRBV12-3/TRBV12-4
d_call: TRBD2
j_call: TRBJ2-3
cdr3_nt: TGTGCCAGCAGCCCAGGACTAGCGGGAGGGCCGGATACGCAGTATTTT
cdr3_aa: CASSPGLAGGPDTQYF

clone_size: -
v_call: TRBV4-3
d_call: -
j_call: TRBJ2-7
cdr3_nt: TGCGCCAGCAGCCAAGTCTTCGACTACTACGAGCAGTACTTC
cdr3_aa: CASSQVFDYYEQYF

clone_size: -
v_call: TRBV29-1
d_call: -
j_call: TRBJ2-5
cdr3_nt: TGCAGCGTTAATTCATGGGAGCAAGAGACCCAGTACTTC
cdr3_aa: CSVNSWEQETQYF

clone_size: -
v_call: TRBV7-9
d_call: TRBD1
j_call: TRBJ2-7
cdr3_nt: TGTGCCAGCAGCTTAGCGGGACAGGGTTTTGAAGAGCAGTACTTC
cdr3_aa: CASSLAGQGFEEQYF

clone_size: -
v_call: TRBV6-2/TRBV6-3
d_call: -
j_call: TRBJ1-2
cdr3_nt: TGTGCCAGCAGTTACCCCCAGAGGACGAATAACTATGGCTACACCTTC
cdr3_aa: CASSYPQRTNNYGYTF

clone_size: -
v_call: TRBV2
d_call: TRBD1
j_call: TRBJ1-5
cdr3_nt: TGTGCCAGCAACCGAGGAGGGGGCGACCAGCCCCAGCATTTT
cdr3_aa: CASNRGGGDQPQHF

clone_size: -
v_call: TRBV2
d_call: -
j_call: TRBJ2-1
cdr3_nt: TGTGCCAGCAGTGAAGCTGGGATACTCAATGAGCAGTTCTTC
cdr3_aa: CASSEAGILNEQFF

clone_size: once
v_call: TRBV18
d_call: -
j_call: TRBJ2-1
cdr3_nt: TGTGCCAGCTCACCTCGGCAGGGGCCCGGGGGTGAGCAGTTCTTC
cdr3_aa: CASSPRQGPGGEQFF

clone_size: -
v_call: TRBV15
d_call: -
j_call: TRBJ2-6
cdr3_nt: TGTGCCACCAGCAAAGACAGGACCAACGTCCTGACTTTC
cdr3_aa: CATSKDRTNVLTF

clone_size: once
v_call: TRBV20-1
d_call: -
j_call: TRBJ2-7
cdr3_nt: TGCAGTGCTAGACCCTCCGGGCTTACCTACGAGCAGTACTTC
cdr3_aa: CSARPSGLTYEQYF

clone_size: once
v_call: TRBV7-2
d_call: -
j_call: TRBJ2-6
cdr3_nt: TGTGCCAGCAGCGCTCAGTCTGGGGCCAACGTCCTGACTTTC
cdr3_aa: CASSAQSGANVLTF

clone_size: -
v_call: TRBV7-9
d_call: TRBD1
j_call: TRBJ2-5
cdr3_nt: TGTGCCAGCACCTCCAGGGACAGGGTGGCGCGGACCCAGTACTTC
cdr3_aa: CASTSRDRVARTQYF

clone_size: -
v_call: TRBV9
d_call: -
j_call: TRBJ1-2
cdr3_nt: TGTGCCAGCAGCGGACAGGAAGGGCCCTACTATGGCTACACCTTC
cdr3_aa: CASSGQEGPYYGYTF

clone_size: -
v_call: TRBV29-1
d_call: TRBD1
j_call: TRBJ2-5
cdr3_nt: TGCAGCGGGAACAGGGGGTACCAAGAGACCCAGTACTTC
cdr3_aa: CSGNRGYQETQYF

clone_size: -
v_call: TRBV11-3
d_call: -
j_call: TRBJ2-4
cdr3_nt: TGTGCCAGCTCGACAGGTGGGGGAAACATTCAGTACTTC
cdr3_aa: CASSTGGGNIQYF

clone_size: -
v_call: TRBV29-1
d_call: -
j_call: TRBJ1-2
cdr3_nt: TGCAGCCTAGAACTACAGGATGGCTACACCTTC
cdr3_aa: CSLELQDGYTF

clone_size: -
v_call: TRBV20-1
d_call: -
j_call: TRBJ1-5
cdr3_nt: TGCAGTCCAGGGAGAAATAGCAATCAGCCCCAGCATTTT
cdr3_aa: CSPGRNSNQPQHF

clone_size: -
v_call: TRBV29-1
d_call: TRBD1
j_call: TRBJ1-2
cdr3_nt: TGCAGCGTTGAGGGTGGGACAGGGGGACGGTATGGCTACACCTTC
cdr3_aa: CSVEGGTGGRYGYTF

clone_size: -
v_call: TRBV9
d_call: -
j_call: TRBJ2-3
cdr3_nt: TGTGCCAGCAGCGTCACAGGCTCAGATACGCAGTATTTT
cdr3_aa: CASSVTGSDTQYF

clone_size: -
v_call: TRBV6-5
d_call: -
j_call: TRBJ2-3
cdr3_nt: TGTGCCAGCAGTGCTACAACAGATACGCAGTATTTT
cdr3_aa: CASSATTDTQYF

clone_size: -
v_call: TRBV2
d_call: -
j_call: TRBJ1-1
cdr3_nt: TGTGCCAGCAGGTACGACACTGAAGCTTTCTTT
cdr3_aa: CASRYDTEAFF

clone_size: -
v_call: TRBV20-1
d_call: TRBD1
j_call: TRBJ1-4
cdr3_nt: TGCAGTGCCCGCAGGGGGCGTTTGGAAAAACTGTTTTTT
cdr3_aa: CSARRGRLEKLFF

clone_size: -
v_call: TRBV20-1
d_call: TRBD1
j_call: TRBJ2-5
cdr3_nt: TGCAGTGCTGCGAGACAGGGGGCCCAAGAGACCCAGTACTTC
cdr3_aa: CSAARQGAQETQYF

clone_size: -
v_call: TRBV23-1
d_call: -
j_call: TRBJ1-2
cdr3_nt: TGCGCCAGCAGAAATAGACGGAGCGCCTATGGCTACACCTTC
cdr3_aa: CASRNRRSAYGYTF

clone_size: -
v_call: TRBV9
d_call: TRBD2
j_call: TRBJ2-5
cdr3_nt: TGTGCCAGCAGCGTAACTAGCGGAGAGACCCAGTACTTC
cdr3_aa: CASSVTSGETQYF

clone_size: -
v_call: TRBV11-3
d_call: -
j_call: TRBJ2-5
cdr3_nt: TGTGCCAGCAGCTTAGGCGGCCCGGGCCAAGAGACCCAGTACTTC
cdr3_aa: CASSLGGPGQETQYF

clone_size: -
v_call: TRBV20-1
d_call: -
j_call: TRBJ1-6
cdr3_nt: TGCAGTGCTAAAGGGGTAGACAATTCACCCCTCCACTTT
cdr3_aa: CSAKGVDNSPLHF